Described below is a single TCR beta chain sequence and its context. The repertoire was sequenced with immunoSEQ multiplex PCR; TCRdb's copy has only in-frame clones and lacks some. In the table there are about 100,000 clones, around four fifths of which are singletons. The V and J ends lost 5 bases and 4 bases, in that order; junction bases with no gene match: 6. The V gene's germline CDR1 is SGHTA and CDR2 FQGNSA. The CDR3 spans 14 residues. These data belong to a study of blood T cell repertoires in COVID-19. The chain couples TRBV7-2 to TRBJ1-2, with 8 positions matching TRBD1. Sequences were obtained from peripheral blood. The receptor's source is a man aged 65 to 85 with active or convalescent COVID-19. The CDR3 DNA follows: TGTGCCAGCAGCCCTGCAGGGGGCAGCTATGGCTACACCTTC. It yields the protein CASSPAGGSYGYTF.